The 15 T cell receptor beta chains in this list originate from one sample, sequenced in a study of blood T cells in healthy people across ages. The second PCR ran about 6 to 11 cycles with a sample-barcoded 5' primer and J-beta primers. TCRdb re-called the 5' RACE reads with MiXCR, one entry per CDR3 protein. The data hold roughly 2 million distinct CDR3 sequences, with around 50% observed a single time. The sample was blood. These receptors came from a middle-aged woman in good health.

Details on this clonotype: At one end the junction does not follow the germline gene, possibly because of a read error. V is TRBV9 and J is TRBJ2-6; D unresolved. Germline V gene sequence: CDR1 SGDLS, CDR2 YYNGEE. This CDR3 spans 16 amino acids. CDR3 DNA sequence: TGTGTCAGCAGCGTAGGCCAGTTAGGTGGGGCCAACGTCCTGACTTTC. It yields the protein CVSSVGQLGGANVLTF.

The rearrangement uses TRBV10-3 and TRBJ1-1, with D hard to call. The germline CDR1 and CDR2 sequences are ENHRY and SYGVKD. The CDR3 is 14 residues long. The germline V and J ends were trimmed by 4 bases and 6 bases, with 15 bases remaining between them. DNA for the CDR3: TGTGCCATCAGTGGGGAGACCACCGGGGCTGAAGCTTTCTTT. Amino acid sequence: CAISGETTGAEAFF.

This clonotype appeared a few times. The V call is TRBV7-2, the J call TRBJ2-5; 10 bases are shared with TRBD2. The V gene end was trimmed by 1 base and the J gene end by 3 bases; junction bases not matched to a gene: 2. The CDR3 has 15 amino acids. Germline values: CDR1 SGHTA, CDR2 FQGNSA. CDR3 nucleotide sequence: TGTGCCAGCAGCTTAGAACTAGCGGGGAAAGAGACCCAGTACTTC. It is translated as CASSLELAGKETQYF.

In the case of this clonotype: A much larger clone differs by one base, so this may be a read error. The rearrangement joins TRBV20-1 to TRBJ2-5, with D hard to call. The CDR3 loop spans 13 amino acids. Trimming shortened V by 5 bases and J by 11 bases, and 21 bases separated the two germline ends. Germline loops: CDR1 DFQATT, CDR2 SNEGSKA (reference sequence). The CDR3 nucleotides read TGCAGTGCTGCGAGTCCCTCGGGCTATGAGCAGTACTTC. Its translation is CSAASPSGYEQYF.

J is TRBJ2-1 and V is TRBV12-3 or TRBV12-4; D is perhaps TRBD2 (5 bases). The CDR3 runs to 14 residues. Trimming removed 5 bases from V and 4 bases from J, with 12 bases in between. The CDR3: CASSGVSGYNEQFF. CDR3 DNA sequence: TGTGCCAGCAGTGGGGTATCGGGGTACAATGAGCAGTTCTTC.

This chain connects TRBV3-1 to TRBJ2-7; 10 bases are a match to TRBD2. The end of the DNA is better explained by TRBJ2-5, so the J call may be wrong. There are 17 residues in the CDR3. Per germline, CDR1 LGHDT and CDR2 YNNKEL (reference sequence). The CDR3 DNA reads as TGTGCCAGCAGCCAAGGGGAGCGGGGGGGATTCCAAGAGACCCAGTACTTC. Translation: CASSQGERGGFQETQYF.

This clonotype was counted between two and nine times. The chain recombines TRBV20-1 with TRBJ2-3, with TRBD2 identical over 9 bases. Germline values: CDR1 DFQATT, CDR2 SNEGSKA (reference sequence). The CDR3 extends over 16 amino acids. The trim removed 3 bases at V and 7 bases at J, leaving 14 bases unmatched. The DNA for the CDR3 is TGCAGTGCTAGCTACGAGTTGCGGGGGGGCTTGAATACGCAGTATTTT. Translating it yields CSASYELRGGLNTQYF.

CDR3: CAGKAGTAYNEQFF. As DNA, the CDR3 is TGTGCCGGCAAAGCCGGGACAGCCTACAATGAGCAGTTCTTC. The chain joins TRBV2 to TRBJ2-1; TRBD1 matches 7 bases. Trimming removed 11 bases from V and 2 bases from J; junction bases left unmatched: 9. This CDR3 is 14 amino acids long. Germline loops: CDR1 SNHLY, CDR2 FYNNEI.

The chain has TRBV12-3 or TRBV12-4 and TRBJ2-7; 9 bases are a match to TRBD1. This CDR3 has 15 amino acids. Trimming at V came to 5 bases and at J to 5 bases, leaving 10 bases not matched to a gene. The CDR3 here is CASSGGTGRLDEQYF. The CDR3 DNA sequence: TGTGCCAGCAGTGGGGGGACAGGGAGGCTCGACGAGCAGTACTTC.

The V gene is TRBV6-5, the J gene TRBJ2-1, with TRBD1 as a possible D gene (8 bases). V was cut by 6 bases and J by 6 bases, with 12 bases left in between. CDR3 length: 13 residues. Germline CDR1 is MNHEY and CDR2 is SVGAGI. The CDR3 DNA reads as TGTGCCAGCAGAACAGGGGGGGGCAATGAGCAGTTCTTC. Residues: CASRTGGGNEQFF.

CDR3 in DNA: TGTGCCAGCAGCCCACTTAGCGGGGGGGCTTTGTACAATGAGCAGTTCTTC. The encoded protein is CASSPLSGGALYNEQFF. V gene TRBV7-2 combines with J gene TRBJ2-1, with 11 bases matching TRBD2. The germline CDR1 and CDR2 sequences are SGHTA and FQGNSA. This CDR3 has 17 residues. Trimming removed 5 bases from V and 4 bases from J; junction bases left unmatched: 10.

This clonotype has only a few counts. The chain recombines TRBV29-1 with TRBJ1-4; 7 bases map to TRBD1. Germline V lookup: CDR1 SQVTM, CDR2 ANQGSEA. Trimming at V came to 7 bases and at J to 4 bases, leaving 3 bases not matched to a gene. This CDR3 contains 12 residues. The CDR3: CSARQGNEKLFF. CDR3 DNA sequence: TGCAGCGCCCGACAGGGTAATGAAAAACTGTTTTTT.

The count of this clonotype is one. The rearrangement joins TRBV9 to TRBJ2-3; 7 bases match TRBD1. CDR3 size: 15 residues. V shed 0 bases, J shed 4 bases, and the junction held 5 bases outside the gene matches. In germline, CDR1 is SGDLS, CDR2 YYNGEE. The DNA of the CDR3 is TGTGCCAGCAGCGTAGGGACAGGCCGCCCAGATACGCAGTATTTT. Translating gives CASSVGTGRPDTQYF.

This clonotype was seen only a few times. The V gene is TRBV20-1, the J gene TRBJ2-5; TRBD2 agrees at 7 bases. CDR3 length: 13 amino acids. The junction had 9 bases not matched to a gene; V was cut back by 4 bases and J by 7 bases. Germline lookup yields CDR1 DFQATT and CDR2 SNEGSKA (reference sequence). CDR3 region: CSATSLAVGTQYF. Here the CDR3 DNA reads TGCAGTGCTACCTCGCTAGCGGTCGGGACCCAGTACTTC.

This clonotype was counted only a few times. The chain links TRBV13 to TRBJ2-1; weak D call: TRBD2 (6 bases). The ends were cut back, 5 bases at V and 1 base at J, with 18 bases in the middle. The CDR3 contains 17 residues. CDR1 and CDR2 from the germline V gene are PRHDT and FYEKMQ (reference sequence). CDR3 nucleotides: TGTGCCAGCAGCCTCGGACGGCCGGGGAGGTCCTACAATGAGCAGTTCTTC. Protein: CASSLGRPGRSYNEQFF.